This TCR beta chain was sequenced for a study of identical twins. With 4 bases clipped from V and 5 bases from J, the junction kept 11 bases outside the gene matches. CDR1 SEHNR and CDR2 FQNEAQ come from the germline V gene (reference sequence). This CDR3 region has 17 residues. TCRdb independently ran MiXCR on the 5' RACE reads; one entry per CDR3 protein. Of 550,000 to 700,000 distinct CDR3 sequences in the sample, roughly 20% are singletons; the top ten hold roughly 4%. This same sample was also part of a study on T cells expressing NK-cell markers.

The V and J genes are TRBV7-9 and TRBJ2-2, with TRBD1 matching 9 bases. The sequencing input was PBMCs. The receptor was derived from a woman aged 18-29 years in good health. As DNA, the CDR3 is TGTGCCAGCAGCTCCGACGCCGGGACAGGGAGAACCGGGGAGCTGTTTTTT. It encodes CASSSDAGTGRTGELFF.